Listed here is a single T cell receptor (beta chain). Its cognate antigen has yet to be identified. No base quality information exists; no much larger clone differs at one position. The library was produced with the immunoSEQ multiplex PCR assay. RNA was extracted from all samples and reverse transcribed into cDNA, which served as template for TCR sequencing. SuperScript III was used to make first-strand cDNA, primed with a 2:1 mix of oligo-dT and random hexamers. Amplification bias was assessed with a synthetic immune receptor repertoire, and residual bias was removed computationally. Turning to the authors' computational methods: Raw reads were preprocessed for error removal, and CDR3 was defined according to IMGT conventions as running from the conserved cysteine to phenylalanine. Clonality was computed as 1 minus the Shannon entropy, with the entropy normalized by log2 of the number of productive unique TCRs. Whether scalp clones were CD4 or CD8 was inferred by matching scalp TCRbeta sequences against CD4 and CD8 repertoires sorted from blood. The immuneACCESS repertoire file appears here via TCRdb, limited to in-frame rearrangements. These files lack a portion of the clones; in checked studies, under half of the deficit traces to unresolved V genes, and the cause of the others is not known. V and J calls and clone size follow that table, whereas D and trimming were derived from the DNA. This sample comprises 150,000 or so clones, more than 85% of them detected only once. In total, the top ten clones hold roughly 13% of the sample.

Read against the paper, the sample's time point label means: more than 3 weeks on oral tofacitinib. Read against the paper, the sample's treatment or condition label means: oral pan-JAK inhibitor, 5-10 mg twice daily. Lesional scalp punch biopsies and peripheral blood were obtained from alopecia areata patients. PBMCs were separated by density centrifugation and stained for CD3, CD4 and CD8, after which CD4+ and CD8+ T cells were sorted on a FACSAria. The CDR3 has 15 amino acids, counting the end cysteine and phenylalanine. Solely the CDR3 DNA is kept, with 45 bases framed from the first base. A distance of 13 bases separates the germline ends of V and J, which lose 5 bases and 1 base respectively. CDR1 is given as MNHEY and CDR2 as SMNVEV, both from the germline V gene (reference sequence). The record originates from a study of CD8+ T cells in alopecia areata (dated 2018 in TCRdb). Concerning the study at large: Treated patients were enrolled in an open-label pilot trial of oral tofacitinib at 5 to 10 mg twice daily for moderate-to-severe alopecia areata. Biopsies were taken from tofacitinib-treated patients at baseline and again at 4 and 24 weeks into treatment, and several of those patients also had a later scalp biopsy. Clonality in the scalp was compared among normal scalp (n=4), patchy alopecia areata scalp (n=8), and alopecia totalis/universalis scalp (n=8). Tofacitinib was administered for 6 to 18 months, and 6 months of follow-up off drug were then conducted to assess delayed response and recurrence. For the treated patients, the SALT score, which quantifies what percentage of scalp surface area is affected, served as the measure of disease severity. RNA came from the PAXgene miRNA kit for fixed scalp, the miRNeasy kit for PBMCs, and the RNeasy kit for mouse skin. immunoSEQ multiplex PCR using 35 Vbeta forward primers and 13 Jbeta reverse primers was used to amplify TCRbeta CDR3 regions. Scalp tissue and sorted CD4+ and CD8+ peripheral blood T cells from patchy and totalis/universalis alopecia areata patients and from healthy controls were covered by human TCRbeta sequencing. To study T cell clonal expansion in alopecia areata, the researchers applied high-throughput TCRbeta sequencing to both the C3H/HeJ mouse model and human patients.

The study at large found these results: With tofacitinib, both scalp clonality and the number of expanded CD8+ clones among the top 100 scalp clones went down significantly. Unlike mouse skin, where gammadelta T cells dominate, normal human skin contains resident alphabeta T cells that get sequenced too, which complicates analysis of the scalp TCR repertoire. Many expanded lesional clones persisted in scalp and blood during tofacitinib treatment, which may partly explain relapse after stopping treatment. Because the treated cohort was small and had only one nonresponder, larger studies are needed to examine links between baseline CD8+ expansion and response. Compared with normal scalp, lesional scalp had higher clonality and more expanded CD8+ clones, particularly in alopecia totalis/universalis, a pattern that suggests antigenic drive. Shared TCR sequences between patients were less evident than in mice, which may be partly attributable to HLA diversity in the patient population.

The clonotype was recovered from a human donor with alopecia areata. The rearranged chain carries TRBV27 and TRBJ2-3; tentative D gene TRBD1, with 5 bases matching. The sample here was CD8+ T cells sorted from blood, taken at week 4, from a patient treated with tofacitinib. The DNA reads TGTGCCAGCAGTGAGCAGGGATTCCGCACAGATACGCAGTATTTT. Protein translation: CASSEQGFRTDTQYF.